This TCR beta chain was retrieved from a study of circulating CD8 cells and anti-PD-1 response in melanoma (dated by TCRdb to the early 2020s). About the full investigation: Patients received nivolumab intravenously at 3 mg/kg every 2 weeks. The melanoma cohort included about 13 patients, of whom seven received anti-PD-1 as first-line therapy and six had previously received targeted therapy or immunotherapy. Patients with complete or partial responses were counted as responders, while patients with stable or progressive disease (RECIST v1.1) were counted as non-responders. The TCR repertoire analysis covered approximately 11 melanoma patients: 7 non-responders and 4 responders. PD-1 on on-treatment samples was detected using a biotinylated anti-human IgG4 antibody.

The paper as a whole reports these results and caveats: The authors pointed out that the cohort included both treatment-naive and previously treated patients, and that this mix could influence the results. The published TCR repertoire comparisons relied only on baseline and M1 samples from a small cohort that had few responders. The highest diversity was observed in the DNEG repertoire, similar and higher clonality was shown by the PD-1 and DPOS repertoires, and the lowest diversity was found in the TIGIT repertoires. Repertoires were found to be largely private between subsets, with under 7% of TRB clonotypes shared at M1, and the highest sharing was observed between DPOS and TIGIT. Because material was limited, most experiments were generally run without replicates. Since no tumor material could be accessed, the researchers instead assessed tumor reactivity using peptide assays on expanded sorted subsets.

By how much of the sample it makes up, this clonotype is medium-sized (0.01 to 0.1%). The target of this receptor is not known. No quality values exist for individual bases; no much larger clone is one base distant. A BD FACSAria II cell sorter was used to sort four subsets, defined by PD-1 and/or TIGIT, from live CD3+CD8+TCRalphabeta+ cells. To characterize how relevant each subset is to anti-PD-1 therapy response, circulating CD8 T cells were sorted into four subsets based on PD-1 and TIGIT expression. For every sorted CD8 T-cell subset, sequencing covered both the TCR alpha and the TCR beta chains. Peripheral blood was collected at three points: before the first anti-PD-1 injection, after two injections and after four injections. Ficoll gradient centrifugation was used to isolate PBMCs right away. Until use, PBMCs were stored frozen in liquid nitrogen in RPMI containing approximately 18% FCS and 10% DMSO. After thawing, PBMCs were stained with a viability dye and with antibodies against CD3, CD8alpha, TCRalphabeta, PD-1 and TIGIT. The RNeasy Kit was used to extract total RNA, and all samples came in with a RIN above 7.

The cysteine opens and the phenylalanine closes a CDR3 of 15 amino acids. Only the CDR3 portion is preserved as DNA: 45 bases, with reading frame beginning at the first base. Relative to germline, V is 0 bases shorter and J is 10 bases shorter, with 16 bases between their ends. CDR1 and CDR2, looked up from the germline V gene, are SGHVS and FQNEAQ. The sample was run on a NextSeq 500. The QIAseq Immune Repertoire RNA Library Kit, Human TCR Panel was used to prepare TCR libraries from about 14 ng of total RNA. The TCR libraries were sequenced on an Illumina NextSeq using a Mid Output V2 kit and asymmetric 261x41 paired-end reads. Each TCR library was diluted to around 4 nM, pooled, denatured and loaded at about 1 pM. The authors' pipeline ran thus. Processing of the TCR FASTQ files took place in the QIAGEN GeneGlobe Data Analysis Center, and downstream analysis was done in R 3.5.2. To get clonality, Shannon entropy was normalized by the log of the number of unique productive sequences and the result was subtracted from one. For each subset, Fisher exact tests at 5% FDR were used to find TRA or TRB clonotypes whose abundance differed between baseline and M1. Clonotypes with differential abundance were classified as emerging, expanding, contracting or non-expanding/contracting. Repertoire overlap between patients was measured with Morisita's overlap index. The public reads were reanalyzed by TCRdb: fastp trimming at Q25, MiXCR alignment, in-frame beta chains only. Entries that share a CDR3 protein sequence are merged under the most common genes and DNA. What appears here as the V and J calls and clone size reflects TCRdb's work, not the paper's. For this sample there are about 970 distinct CDR3 sequences; approximately 8.2% appear just once. The biggest ten clones account for around 6% of the sample.

This TCR was sampled from a human donor with melanoma. The chain couples TRBV7-8 to TRBJ2-1, with an unclear D gene assignment. The specimen comprised CD8+ T cells from PBMCs, sampled at baseline or after one month of anti-PD-1 therapy (not recorded which). This receptor carries the CDR3 CASSLALGGLPEQFF. The base sequence is TGTGCCAGCAGCTTAGCGTTGGGCGGCCTACCGGAGCAGTTCTTC.